This T cell receptor beta chain was identified during a study of T cell responses to AZD1222 COVID-19 vaccine. Using immunoSEQ multiplex PCR, the repertoire was profiled, and TCRdb retains in-frame clones only, with some absent. The table lists around 140,000 clones, about 93% of them singletons. The CDR3 covers 12 residues. V was cut by 5 bases and J by 6 bases, with 8 bases left in between. Per germline, CDR1 LNHDA and CDR2 SQIVND (reference sequence). This clone was detected a few times. The sequences come from peripheral blood, collected on day 0 of AZD1222 vaccination. The chain has TRBV19 and TRBJ1-5; D might be TRBD1 (6 bases). The source is an adult in good health. CDR3 sequence: CASSPGVQPQHF. In DNA, the CDR3 is TGTGCCAGTAGTCCAGGGGTTCAGCCCCAGCATTTT.